This T cell receptor beta chain was recovered during a study of cytomegalovirus exposure and HLA in healthy donors. Whole-study context: An earlier analysis found 95 million to 140 million unique TCR beta sequences from approximately 190 million T cells.

Per the germline V gene, CDR1 is SNHLY and CDR2 is FYNNEI. Trimming removed 1 base at V and 7 bases at J, with 5 bases between. The CDR3 spans 12 residues. The primer mix had 60 Vbeta and 13 Jbeta primers. Assay: immunoSEQ multiplex PCR; the TCRdb copy retains only in-frame clones and omits some. The sample comprises 150,000 to 200,000 clones, around four fifths of which are singletons, and 1% rests with the top ten. Material for sequencing was PBMCs. This chain uses TRBV2 with TRBJ1-5, with D uncertain. The clonotype was recovered from a woman aged 45-65 years in good health and CMV-seropositive. The chain's CDR3 is CASSEGLQPQHF. CDR3 coding DNA: TGTGCCAGCAGTGAAGGTCTCCAGCCCCAGCATTTT.